This T cell receptor beta chain was recovered during a study of CD8+CD57+ T cells in acquired aplastic anemia. Study context: Recorded DNA amounts for sorted CD4+ and CD8+ cells had an average of approximately 3 ug.

Previously, flow cytometry had revealed CD8+CD57+ cell expansion in the patients chosen for sequencing. Each patient had severe acquired aplastic anemia. Genomic DNA served as template for TCR beta VDJ and CDR3 profiling. TCRdb passed the reads through MiXCR, listing each CDR3 protein once. The sample yields about 260,000 distinct CDR3 sequences, roughly 82% seen once. Study-level findings and limits: Between the patient and control groups, CD8+ Simpson's diversity did not differ significantly. Patients and controls shared 25 to 30 CD8+ CDR3 sequences, which appeared highly expressed in patients and within their immunodominant clones.

Deletions cut 2 bases from V and 5 bases from J, with 8 bases between. Germline V gene lookup returns CDR1 KGHDR and CDR2 SFDVKD. This CDR3 region has 13 residues. This clonotype was observed a handful of times. Its antigen is currently unknown. The sample comprised sorted CD4+, CD8+, or CD8+CD57+ T cells (not recorded which) from PBMCs. This TCR was recovered from a human donor with aplastic anemia. The chain combines TRBV24-1 with TRBJ2-5; D uncertain. The CDR3 sequence is CATSDYPYETQYF. The CDR3, as DNA: TGTGCCACCAGTGATTACCCGTACGAGACCCAGTACTTC.